This T cell receptor delta chain comes out of a study of γδ T cells in repeated Plasmodium falciparum infection. Remarks on this clone: With a far larger clone one base away, a read error is the likely cause. The sample has other DNA sequences that encode this CDR3 too.

Flow sorting of PBMC yielded separate Vgamma9/Vdelta2+ and Vdelta2-negative gammadelta T cell populations for bulk repertoire analysis. This CDR3 contains 22 residues. Germline V CDR1 and CDR2: TSWWSYY, QGS. Each sorted gammadelta sample had TRG and TRD chains sequenced. TCRdb re-called the multiplex PCR reads using CATT. In the table there are roughly 93,000 delta-chain clones, over 1.1% of which are singletons. The J segment was not called; the V segment is TRDV1; TRDD3, the table's D call, was not compared with the DNA. Input material: gamma-delta T cells from blood. This TCR was recovered from a pool of human donors (malaria-infected and uninfected, not separated). The CDR3 DNA follows: TGTGCTCTTGGGGAACTAAGACTGACCTTCTGGGGGAAAACTAGCTACACCGATAAGCTCATCTTT. This encodes CALGELRLTFWGKTSYTDKLIF.